This T cell receptor beta chain was retrieved from a study of blood T cell repertoires in COVID-19. The overall study: The United States, Italy and Spain supplied acute and convalescent COVID-19 samples. PBMCs, B-cell-depleted T cells, or T cells provided the cDNA or gDNA that made up the material.

This CDR3 has 17 amino acids. CDR1 and CDR2 from the germline V gene are LNHNV and YYDKDF (reference sequence). Losses at the gene ends were 1 base for V and 5 bases for J; bases not matched to a gene: 11. Profiled with immunoSEQ multiplex PCR; TCRdb holds only in-frame clones, not every one. This sample has roughly 160,000 clones, with about 84% found just once. This clone was observed a handful of times. The cohort comprised adults aged roughly 18 to 95 years residing in around 25 US areas. Categorization into cohorts depended on clinical history that participants reported. The receptor's source is a woman aged 40-49 years with acute COVID-19. Sequencing was done on a sample of PBMCs or T cells enriched from blood (not recorded which). The gene calls are TRBV15 and TRBJ2-1, with 7 positions matching TRBD2. CDR3 residues: CATSRGGGSGSDNEQFF. The CDR3 DNA reads as TGTGCCACCAGCAGAGGGGGGGGGAGCGGGTCCGACAATGAGCAGTTCTTC.